The source of this TCR beta chain is a study of T cell responses to AZD1222 COVID-19 vaccine. Notes on the study in general: There were vaccine-associated CD4 TCRs across spike, dominant at 160-218 and 743-854.

Germline V lookup: CDR1 LGHDT, CDR2 YNNKEL (reference sequence). The CDR3 covers 13 residues. Trimming cost V 5 bases and J 7 bases; bases outside gene matches: 4. Of note for this clone: The target antigen is unknown.

Clones were sequenced by immunoSEQ multiplex PCR, and TCRdb holds only the in-frame ones, with some missing. The table lists some 120,000 clones, roughly 87% of them singletons, with around 1.6% in the top ten. Specimen: peripheral blood, collected on day 0 of AZD1222 vaccination. The chain is built from TRBV3-1 (or the pseudogene TRBV3-2) and TRBJ2-2; 7 nucleotides align to TRBD1. The TCR comes from an adult in good health. CDR3: CASSSRGNGELFF. The CDR3 coding sequence is TGTGCCAGCAGCTCCAGGGGGAACGGGGAGCTGTTTTTT.